The entry below gives a single T cell receptor beta chain sequence along with its context. This entry comes from a study of blood T cell repertoires in COVID-19. Across the study: COVID-19 samples from acute and convalescent phases originated in the United States, Italy and Spain.

Per the germline V gene, CDR1 is KGHSY and CDR2 is FQNENV. The CDR3 totals 18 residues. V was cut by 0 bases and J by 7 bases, with 21 bases left in between. Method: immunoSEQ multiplex PCR; TCRdb's copy keeps in-frame clones and lacks some. Among about 180,000 clones listed, 85% to 90% were seen once. The source is a woman in her thirties with active or convalescent COVID-19. The V and J genes are TRBV16 and TRBJ1-4, with D unclear. Sequences were obtained from peripheral blood. The CDR3, as DNA: TGTGCCAGCAGCCAATCGTCCCCTGGATACAGTGTTGGTGAAAAACTGTTTTTT. It is translated as CASSQSSPGYSVGEKLFF. Full variable domain (remainder filled in from reference TRBV16 and TRBJ1-4): GEEVAQTPKHLVRGEGQKAKLYCAPIKGHSYVFWYQQVLKNEFKFLISFQNENVFDETGMPKERFSAKCLPNSPCSLEIQATKLEDSAVYFCASSQSSPGYSVGEKLFFGSGTQLSVL.